The source of this T cell receptor beta chain is a study of cytomegalovirus exposure and HLA in healthy donors. General observations from the study: Available immune exposure information was restricted to CMV serostatus only. It is likely that the observed cluster of highly shared sequence variants was a sequencing artifact.

Both 60 Vbeta primers and 13 Jbeta primers went into the PCR. Assay: immunoSEQ multiplex PCR; the TCRdb copy retains only in-frame clones and omits some. The sample lists about 150,000 clones, 75% to 80% occurring once. Comments on this clone: What it recognizes is unknown.

The CDR3 spans 13 residues. CDR1 SNHLY and CDR2 FYNNEI come from the germline V gene. Deletions cut 8 bases from V and 5 bases from J, with 15 bases between. The TCR comes from a man between 40 and 49 years old in good health and CMV-seropositive. The chain employs TRBV2 and TRBJ1-2; maybe TRBD1 (5 bases). The sequenced material came from PBMCs. This CDR3 is CASRGAAGYGYTF. The CDR3, as DNA: TGTGCCAGCCGCGGGGCAGCGGGATATGGCTACACCTTC.